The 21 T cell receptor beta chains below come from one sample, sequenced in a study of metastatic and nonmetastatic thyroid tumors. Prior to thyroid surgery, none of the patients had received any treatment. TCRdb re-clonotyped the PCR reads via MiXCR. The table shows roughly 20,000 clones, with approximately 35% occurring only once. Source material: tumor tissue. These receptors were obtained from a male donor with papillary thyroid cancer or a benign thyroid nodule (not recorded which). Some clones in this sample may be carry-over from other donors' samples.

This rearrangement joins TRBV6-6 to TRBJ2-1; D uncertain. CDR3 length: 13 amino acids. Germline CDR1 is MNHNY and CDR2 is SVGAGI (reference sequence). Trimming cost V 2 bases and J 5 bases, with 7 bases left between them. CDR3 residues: CASSYEVNNEQFF. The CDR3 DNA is TGTGCCAGCAGTTACGAAGTTAACAATGAGCAGTTCTTC.

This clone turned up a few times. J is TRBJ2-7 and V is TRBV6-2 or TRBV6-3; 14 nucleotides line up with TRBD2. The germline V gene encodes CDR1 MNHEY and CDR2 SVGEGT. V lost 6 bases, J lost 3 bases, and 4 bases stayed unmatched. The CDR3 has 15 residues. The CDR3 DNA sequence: TGTGCCAGCAGACGGACTAGCGGGGGGAGCTACGAGCAGTACTTC. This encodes CASRRTSGGSYEQYF.

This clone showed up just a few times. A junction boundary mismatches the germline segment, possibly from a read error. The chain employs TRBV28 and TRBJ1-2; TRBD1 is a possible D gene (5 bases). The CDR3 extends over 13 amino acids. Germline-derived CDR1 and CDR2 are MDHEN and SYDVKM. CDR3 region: CASILLRDTCYTF. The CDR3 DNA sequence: TGTGCCAGCATCCTCCTCAGGGATACCTGCTATACCTTC.

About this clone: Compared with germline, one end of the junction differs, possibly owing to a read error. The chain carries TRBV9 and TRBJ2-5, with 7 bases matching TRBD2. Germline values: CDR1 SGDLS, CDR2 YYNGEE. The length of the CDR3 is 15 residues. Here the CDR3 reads CASSEFSGYQEPQYF. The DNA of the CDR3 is TGTGCCAGCAGCGAGTTTAGCGGGTACCAAGAGCCCCAGTACTTC.

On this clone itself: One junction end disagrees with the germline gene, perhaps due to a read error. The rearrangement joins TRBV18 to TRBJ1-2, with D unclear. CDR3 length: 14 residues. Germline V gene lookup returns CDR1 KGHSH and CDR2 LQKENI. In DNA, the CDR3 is TGTGCCAGCTCACCGGACTCCTATAACTATGCCTACACCTTC. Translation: CASSPDSYNYAYTF.

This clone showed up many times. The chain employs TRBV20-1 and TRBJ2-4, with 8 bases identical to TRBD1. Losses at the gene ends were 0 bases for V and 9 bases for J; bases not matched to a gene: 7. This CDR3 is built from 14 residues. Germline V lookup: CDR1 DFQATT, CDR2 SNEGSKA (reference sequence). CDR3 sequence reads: CSARDNPGGSIQYF. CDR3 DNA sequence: TGCAGTGCTAGAGATAATCCAGGGGGCAGCATTCAGTACTTC.

The CDR3 DNA is TGTGCCAGCAGCAGCTCCGACAGCAACTATGGCTACACCTTC. This gives the protein CASSSSDSNYGYTF. This sequence joins TRBV13 and TRBJ1-2, with D maybe TRBD1 (5 bases). The CDR3 covers 14 residues. Germline lookup yields CDR1 PRHDT and CDR2 FYEKMQ (reference sequence). V was pared by 5 bases and J by 2 bases, with 12 bases between.

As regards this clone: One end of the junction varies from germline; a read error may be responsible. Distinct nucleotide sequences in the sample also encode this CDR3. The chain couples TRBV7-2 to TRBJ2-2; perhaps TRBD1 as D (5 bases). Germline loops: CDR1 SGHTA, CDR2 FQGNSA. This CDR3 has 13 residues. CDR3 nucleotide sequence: TGTGCCAGCAGCTTACAGGGTGCCGGTGAGCTGTTTTTT. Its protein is CASSLQGAGELFF.

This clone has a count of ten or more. The CDR3 region has the DNA TGTGCCAGCAGGAATCTCGGGGGGGCGGGAACTGAAGCTTTCTTT. Its translation is CASRNLGGAGTEAFF. The rearrangement links TRBV7-9 to TRBJ1-1; maybe TRBD1 (6 bases). Trimming stripped 6 bases from V and 5 bases from J, with 19 bases between. The germline V gene has CDR1 SEHNR and CDR2 FQNEAQ (reference sequence). CDR3 size: 15 residues.

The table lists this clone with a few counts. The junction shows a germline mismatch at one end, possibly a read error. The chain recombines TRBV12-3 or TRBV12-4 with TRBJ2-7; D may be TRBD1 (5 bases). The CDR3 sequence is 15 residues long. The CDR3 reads CAISSLRQYSYEQYF. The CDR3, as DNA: TGTGCCATCAGTTCACTCCGACAGTACTCCTACGAGCAGTACTTC.

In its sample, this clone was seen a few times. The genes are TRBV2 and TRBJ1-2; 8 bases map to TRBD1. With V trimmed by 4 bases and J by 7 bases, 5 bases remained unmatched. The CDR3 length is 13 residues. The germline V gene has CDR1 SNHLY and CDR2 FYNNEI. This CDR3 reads CASSVQGASGYTF. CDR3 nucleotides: TGTGCCAGCAGTGTTCAGGGGGCGAGTGGCTACACCTTC.

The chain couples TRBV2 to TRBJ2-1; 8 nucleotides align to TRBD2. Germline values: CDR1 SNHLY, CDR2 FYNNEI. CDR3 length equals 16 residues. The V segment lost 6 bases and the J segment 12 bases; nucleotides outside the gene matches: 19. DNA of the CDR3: TGTGCCAGCAGCCCATCGAGCGGGAGCTTGGACAAAGCGCAGTTCTTC. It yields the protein CASSPSSGSLDKAQFF.

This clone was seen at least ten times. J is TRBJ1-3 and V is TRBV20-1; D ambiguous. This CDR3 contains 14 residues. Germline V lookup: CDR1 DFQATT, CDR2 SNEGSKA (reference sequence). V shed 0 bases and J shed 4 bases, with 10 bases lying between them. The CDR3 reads CSARDAEVGNTIYF. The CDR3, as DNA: TGCAGTGCTAGAGACGCCGAGGTGGGAAACACCATATATTTT.

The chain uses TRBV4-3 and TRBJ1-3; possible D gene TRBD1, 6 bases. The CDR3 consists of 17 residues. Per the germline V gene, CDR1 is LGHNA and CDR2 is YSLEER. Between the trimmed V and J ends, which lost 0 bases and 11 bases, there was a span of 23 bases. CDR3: CASSQDRGTTVGFPIYF. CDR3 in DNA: TGCGCCAGCAGCCAAGATAGGGGGACAACCGTCGGGTTTCCCATATATTTT.

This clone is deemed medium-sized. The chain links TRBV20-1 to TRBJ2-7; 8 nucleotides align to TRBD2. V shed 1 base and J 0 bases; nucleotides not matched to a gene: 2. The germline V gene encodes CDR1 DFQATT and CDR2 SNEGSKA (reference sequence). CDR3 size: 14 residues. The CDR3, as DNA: TGCAGTGCTAGAGGCGGGAGGAGCTCCTACGAGCAGTACTTC. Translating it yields CSARGGRSSYEQYF.

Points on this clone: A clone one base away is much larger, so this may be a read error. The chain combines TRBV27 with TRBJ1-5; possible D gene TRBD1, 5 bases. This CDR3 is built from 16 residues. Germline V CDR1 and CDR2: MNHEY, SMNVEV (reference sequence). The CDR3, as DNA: TGTGCCAGCAGTTTATTCGAGACTGGGGCCAATCAGCCCCAGCATTTC. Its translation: CASSLFETGANQPQHF.

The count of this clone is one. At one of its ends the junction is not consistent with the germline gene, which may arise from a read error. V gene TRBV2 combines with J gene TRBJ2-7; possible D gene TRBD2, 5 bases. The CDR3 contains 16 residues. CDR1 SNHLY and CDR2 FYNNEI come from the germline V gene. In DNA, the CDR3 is TGTGCCAGCAGTGAAGAGCTTCGCCCTAGCTCATACGAGCAGTGCTTC. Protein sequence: CASSEELRPSSYEQCF. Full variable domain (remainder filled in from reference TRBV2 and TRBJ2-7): EPEVTQTPSHQVTQMGQEVILRCVPISNHLYFYWYRQILGQKVEFLVSFYNNEISEKSEIFDDQFSVERPDGSNFTLKIRSTKLEDSAMYFCASSEELRPSSYEQCFGPGTRLTVT.

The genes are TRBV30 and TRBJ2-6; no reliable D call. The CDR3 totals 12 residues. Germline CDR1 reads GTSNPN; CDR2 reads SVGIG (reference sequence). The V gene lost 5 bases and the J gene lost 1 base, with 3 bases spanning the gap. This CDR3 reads CAWGSGANVLTF. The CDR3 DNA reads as TGTGCCTGGGGGTCTGGGGCCAACGTCCTGACTTTC.

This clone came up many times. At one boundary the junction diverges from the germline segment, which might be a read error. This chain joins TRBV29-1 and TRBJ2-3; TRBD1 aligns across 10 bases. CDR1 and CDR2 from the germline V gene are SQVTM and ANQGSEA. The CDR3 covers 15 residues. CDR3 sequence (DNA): TGCAGCGTTTTTCCGGGACAGGGGAACACAAATACGCAGTATTTT. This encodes CSVFPGQGNTNTQYF.

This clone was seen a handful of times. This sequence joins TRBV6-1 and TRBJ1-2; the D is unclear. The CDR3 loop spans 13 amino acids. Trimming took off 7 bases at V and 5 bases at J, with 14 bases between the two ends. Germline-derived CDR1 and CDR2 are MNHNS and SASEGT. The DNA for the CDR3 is TGTGCCAGCACTCGAATCGGGGATTATGGCTACACCTTC. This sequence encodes CASTRIGDYGYTF.

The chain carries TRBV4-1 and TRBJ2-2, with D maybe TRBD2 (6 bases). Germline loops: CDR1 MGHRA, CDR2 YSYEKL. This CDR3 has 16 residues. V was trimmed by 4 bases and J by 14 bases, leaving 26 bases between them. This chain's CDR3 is CASSPPPGANTGYLFF. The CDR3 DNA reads TGCGCCAGCAGCCCCCCCCCGGGAGCGAACACCGGGTATCTGTTTTTT.